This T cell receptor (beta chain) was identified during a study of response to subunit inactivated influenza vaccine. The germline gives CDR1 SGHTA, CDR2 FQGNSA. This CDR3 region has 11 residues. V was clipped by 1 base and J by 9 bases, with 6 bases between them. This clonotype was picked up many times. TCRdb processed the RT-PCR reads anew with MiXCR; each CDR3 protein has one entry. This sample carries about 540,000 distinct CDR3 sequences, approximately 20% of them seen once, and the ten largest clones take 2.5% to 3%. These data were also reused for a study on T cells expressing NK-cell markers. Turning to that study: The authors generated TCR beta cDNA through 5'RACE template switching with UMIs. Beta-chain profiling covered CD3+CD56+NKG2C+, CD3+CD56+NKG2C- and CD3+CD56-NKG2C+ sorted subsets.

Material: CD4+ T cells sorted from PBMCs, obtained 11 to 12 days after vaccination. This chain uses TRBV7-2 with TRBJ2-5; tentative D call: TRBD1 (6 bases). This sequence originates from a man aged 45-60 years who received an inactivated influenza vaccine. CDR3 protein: CASSLEGAQYF. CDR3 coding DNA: TGTGCCAGCAGCTTAGAGGGGGCCCAGTACTTC.